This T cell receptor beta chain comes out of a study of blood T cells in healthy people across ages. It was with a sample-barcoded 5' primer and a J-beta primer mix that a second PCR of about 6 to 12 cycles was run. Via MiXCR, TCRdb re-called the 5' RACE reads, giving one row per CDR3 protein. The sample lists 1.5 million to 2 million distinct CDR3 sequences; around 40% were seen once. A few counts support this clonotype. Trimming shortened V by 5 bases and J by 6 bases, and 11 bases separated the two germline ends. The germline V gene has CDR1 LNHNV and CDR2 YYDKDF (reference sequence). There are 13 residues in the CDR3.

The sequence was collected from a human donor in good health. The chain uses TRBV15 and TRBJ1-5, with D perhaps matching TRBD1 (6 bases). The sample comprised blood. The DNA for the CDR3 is TGTGCCACCAGCCGGGGGCTCGGTCAGCCCCAGCATTTT. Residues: CATSRGLGQPQHF. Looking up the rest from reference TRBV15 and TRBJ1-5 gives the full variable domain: DAMVIQNPRYQVTQFGKPVTLSCSQTLNHNVMYWYQQKSSQAPKLLFHYYDKDFNNEADTPDNFQSRRPNTSFCFLDIRSPGLGDTAMYLCATSRGLGQPQHFGDGTRLSIL.